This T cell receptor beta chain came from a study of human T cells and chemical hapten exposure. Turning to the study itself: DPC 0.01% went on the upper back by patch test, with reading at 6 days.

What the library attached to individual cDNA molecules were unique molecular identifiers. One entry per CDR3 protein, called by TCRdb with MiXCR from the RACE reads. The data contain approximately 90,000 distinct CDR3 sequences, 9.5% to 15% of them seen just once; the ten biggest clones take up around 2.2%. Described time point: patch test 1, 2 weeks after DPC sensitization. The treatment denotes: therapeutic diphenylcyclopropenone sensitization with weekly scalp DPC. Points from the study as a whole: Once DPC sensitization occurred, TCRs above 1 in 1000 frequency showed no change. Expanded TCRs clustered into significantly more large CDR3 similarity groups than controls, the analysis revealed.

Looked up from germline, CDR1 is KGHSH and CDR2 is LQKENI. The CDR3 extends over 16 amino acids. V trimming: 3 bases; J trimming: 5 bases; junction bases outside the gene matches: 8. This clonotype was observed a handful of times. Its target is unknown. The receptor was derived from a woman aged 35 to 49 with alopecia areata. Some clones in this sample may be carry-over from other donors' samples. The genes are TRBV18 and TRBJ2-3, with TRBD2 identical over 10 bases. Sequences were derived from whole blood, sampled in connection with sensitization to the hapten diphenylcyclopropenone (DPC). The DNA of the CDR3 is TGTGCCAGCTCACCTCGAACTAGCGGGAATGGAGATACGCAGTATTTT. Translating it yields CASSPRTSGNGDTQYF.